This T cell receptor beta chain stems from a study of somatic mutations in cytotoxic T cells in rheumatoid arthritis. Overall study: Flow cytometric sorting isolated some V beta antibody-stained T-cell populations at nearly 100% purity, and among them were V beta1+ cells that underwent TCRB sequencing. Study-wide results and limits: CD8+ clonality increased with age in rheumatoid arthritis patients but not in healthy controls. The targets (antigens) of the expanded CD8+ clones were not known.

Healthy control participants comprised blood donors of median age around 56 years (range roughly 21-80), of whom 55% were female. Profiling relied on immunoSEQ multiplex PCR, and the TCRdb table lists in-frame clones only, not all of them. The data contain 15,000 to 20,000 clones, around 70% of them singletons. Germline values: CDR1 MNHEY, CDR2 SMNVEV (reference sequence). Trimming cost V 3 bases and J 4 bases; bases outside gene matches: 5. This CDR3 region has 15 residues. As to this clone: Its antigen is still unknown.

Sequenced input: CD8+ T cells sorted from blood. This chain uses TRBV27 with TRBJ2-7; 11 bases are a match to TRBD1. This clonotype was sampled from a man in his sixties in good health. The CDR3 spells CASSFIGQGAYEQYF. CDR3 in DNA: TGTGCCAGCAGTTTTATTGGACAGGGGGCTTACGAGCAGTACTTC.